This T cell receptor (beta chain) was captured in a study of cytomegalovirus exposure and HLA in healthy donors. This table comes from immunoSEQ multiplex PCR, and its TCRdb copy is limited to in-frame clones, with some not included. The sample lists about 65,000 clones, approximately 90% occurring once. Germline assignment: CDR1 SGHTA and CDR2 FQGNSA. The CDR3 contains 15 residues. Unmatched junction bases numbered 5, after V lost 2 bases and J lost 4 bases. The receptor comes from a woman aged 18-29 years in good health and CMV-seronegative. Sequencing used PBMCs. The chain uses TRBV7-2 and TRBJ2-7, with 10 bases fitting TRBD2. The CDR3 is CASSLRASGSYEQYF. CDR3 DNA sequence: TGTGCCAGCAGCTTAAGGGCTAGCGGGAGTTACGAGCAGTACTTC.